This T cell receptor beta chain was recovered during a study of T cell changes during pregnancy in multiple sclerosis. Germline assignment: CDR1 SGHRS and CDR2 YFSETQ. This CDR3 region has 14 residues. V lost 2 bases, J lost 4 bases, and 12 bases lay in between. The assay was immunoSEQ multiplex PCR, and TCRdb's table has in-frame clones only and misses some. The sample contains tens of thousands of clones, 70% to 90% of which appear only once. The V call is TRBV5-1, the J call TRBJ1-1; no clear D gene. The sequence derives from a female donor in good health, enrolled as a control in a pregnancy study. The starting material was peripheral blood, obtained in the first trimester of pregnancy. DNA for the CDR3: TGCGCCAGCAGCTTAGGAGGTTCTCCCACTGAAGCTTTCTTT. Protein sequence: CASSLGGSPTEAFF.